Below, 18 T cell receptor beta chains from the same sample are listed, as sequenced in a study of blood T cells in healthy people across ages. With a J-beta primer mix and a sample-barcoded 5' primer, a second PCR ran roughly 6 to 11 cycles. In TCRdb, the 5' RACE reads were re-called with MiXCR into one record per CDR3 protein. This sample carries some 1,500,000 distinct CDR3 sequences, approximately 43% of them seen once, and the ten largest clones take around 4%. Source material: blood. These receptors came from a young woman in good health.

A few counts support this clonotype. The chain combines TRBV28 with TRBJ2-4; TRBD2 matches 12 bases. Matching the DNA end better, TRBJ2-7 makes the J call doubtful. The germline V gene encodes CDR1 MDHEN and CDR2 SYDVKM. This CDR3 has 14 residues. CDR3 loop: CATTPRLAGAEQYF. CDR3 DNA sequence: TGTGCCACAACACCCCGACTAGCGGGAGCCGAGCAGTACTTC.

This clonotype showed up just a few times. This sequence joins TRBV29-1 and TRBJ1-1; D unclear. Germline V lookup: CDR1 SQVTM, CDR2 ANQGSEA. V lost 4 bases and J lost 0, with 9 bases in between. The CDR3 spans 13 residues. The CDR3: CSVVSGVNTEAFF. The CDR3 DNA is TGCAGCGTTGTAAGTGGAGTGAACACTGAAGCTTTCTTT.

DNA for the CDR3: TGTGCCAGCAGTTTGTCGCGGGCCGGGGAGCTGTTTTTT. The encoded protein is CASSLSRAGELFF. V is TRBV12-3 or TRBV12-4 and J is TRBJ2-2, with D perhaps matching TRBD2 (5 bases). The CDR3 is made up of 13 amino acids. V shed 3 bases and J shed 6 bases, with 8 bases lying between them.

This clonotype came up a few times. The chain recombines TRBV7-2 with TRBJ2-1; D is possibly TRBD2 (5 bases). The CDR3 covers 18 residues. The V end was cut by 1 base, the J end by 0 bases, with 16 bases between. Per germline, CDR1 SGHTA and CDR2 FQGNSA. CDR3 region: CASSLGMWRASSYNEQFF. The CDR3 nucleotides are TGTGCCAGCAGCTTAGGTATGTGGCGGGCAAGCTCCTACAATGAGCAGTTCTTC.

Of note for this clonotype: This may come from a read error, since a much larger clone is one base off. The J gene is TRBJ2-1, the V gene TRBV27, with D perhaps matching TRBD1 (6 bases). With the DNA end fitting TRBJ2-7 better, the J assignment may be wrong. In germline, CDR1 is MNHEY, CDR2 SMNVEV (reference sequence). The CDR3 totals 14 residues. The CDR3, as DNA: TGTGCCAGCAGTATCAGGGGCTCCTACAATGAGCAGTACTTC. It specifies CASSIRGSYNEQYF.

The J gene is TRBJ1-1, the V gene TRBV14; no clear D. The CDR3 is 16 residues long. Germline-derived CDR1 and CDR2 are SGHDN and FVKESK. Trimming pared 3 bases from V and 0 bases from J, leaving 14 bases between. The DNA for the CDR3 is TGTGCCAGCAGCCACCGCCCCGGACTCCTGAACACTGAAGCTTTCTTT. Protein: CASSHRPGLLNTEAFF.

This clonotype was detected many times. Its ends do not fully match the called genes, so a read error is possible. The CDR3 DNA reads TGTGCCAGCAGCTTAGGAGAGACCCAGTACTTC. Protein: CASSLGETQYF. V and J are TRBV12-3 or TRBV12-4 and TRBJ2-5; D is ambiguous. This CDR3 comprises 11 residues.

The CDR3 loop is CASSFRRGGSTDTQYF. The CDR3 region has the DNA TGTGCCAGCAGTTTTCGGCGGGGGGGAAGCACAGATACGCAGTATTTT. The chain employs TRBV12-3 or TRBV12-4 and TRBJ2-3; 9 bases fit TRBD2. This CDR3 has 16 amino acids. J lost 0 bases, V lost 3 bases, and 4 bases had no gene match.

The chain has TRBV6-5 and TRBJ2-7; D not resolved. The CDR3 totals 14 residues. V dropped 2 bases and J dropped 5 bases, with 13 bases sitting between them. Germline V gene data show CDR1 as MNHEY and CDR2 as SVGAGI. The CDR3 sequence is CASSYQPTPNEQYF. The CDR3 DNA sequence: TGTGCCAGCAGTTACCAACCGACGCCAAACGAGCAGTACTTC.

A few counts support this clonotype. The genes are TRBV20-1 and TRBJ1-4; D is perhaps TRBD1 (5 bases). Germline V gene lookup returns CDR1 DFQATT and CDR2 SNEGSKA (reference sequence). The CDR3 is 14 residues long. V was cut by 8 bases and J by 0 bases, with 13 bases left in between. For the CDR3, the DNA is TGCAGTCCTTTTCCGGGGGCAACTAATGAAAAACTGTTTTTT. Translating it yields CSPFPGATNEKLFF.

As for this clonotype: Relative to the germline gene, one junction end is altered; a read error may explain this. J is TRBJ2-1 and V is TRBV5-1, with a tentative D call TRBD2 (5 bases). The CDR3 is 15 amino acids. The germline gives CDR1 SGHRS, CDR2 YFSETQ. The chain's CDR3 is CASSLLADSYNQQFF. CDR3 DNA: TGCGCCAGCAGCTTGCTAGCTGACTCCTACAATCAGCAGTTCTTC.

The rearrangement uses TRBV20-1 and TRBJ1-2; no clear D gene. CDR3 length: 12 amino acids. Trimming removed 5 bases at V and 4 bases at J, with 11 bases between. CDR1 is DFQATT, CDR2 SNEGSKA, per germline (reference sequence). CDR3 region: CSAWLPLYGYTF. CDR3 sequence (DNA): TGCAGTGCTTGGCTCCCCCTCTATGGCTACACCTTC.

This chain joins TRBV20-1 and TRBJ2-3; 8 bases line up with TRBD1. The V and J ends lost 4 bases and 1 base, in that order; junction bases with no gene match: 1. Germline V lookup: CDR1 DFQATT, CDR2 SNEGSKA (reference sequence). The CDR3 totals 13 residues. CDR3 sequence: CSAMTGGTDTQYF. The CDR3 nucleotides read TGCAGTGCTATGACAGGGGGCACAGATACGCAGTATTTT.

This clonotype has at least ten counts. The J gene is TRBJ2-1, the V gene TRBV25-1, with D possibly matching TRBD2 (5 bases). Trimming cost V 9 bases and J 9 bases, with 18 bases left between them. There are 13 residues in the CDR3. CDR1 and CDR2 (germline): MGHDK, SYGVNS. The CDR3 DNA sequence: TGTGCCAGTGCGAAGCGGCTCCCGGGTGAGCAGTTCTTC. Translated, it gives CASAKRLPGEQFF.

This chain joins TRBV29-1 and TRBJ2-1; weak D call: TRBD2 (5 bases). The V gene lost 3 bases and the J gene lost 3 bases, with 12 bases spanning the gap. CDR3 length: 14 amino acids. From germline, CDR1 is SQVTM and CDR2 ANQGSEA. DNA of the CDR3: TGCAGCGTTGAGGACTGGGCCCACTACAATGAGCAGTTCTTC. It yields the protein CSVEDWAHYNEQFF.

The genes are TRBV20-1 and TRBJ1-4, with a tentative D call TRBD1 (6 bases). This CDR3 comprises 12 residues. The germline CDR1 and CDR2 sequences are DFQATT and SNEGSKA (reference sequence). The germline V and J ends were trimmed by 2 bases and 8 bases, with 9 bases remaining between them. The CDR3 DNA sequence: TGCAGTGCTAGATCTCAGGGGGAAAAACTGTTTTTT. This codes for CSARSQGEKLFF.

The chain links TRBV5-1 to TRBJ1-5; D remains ambiguous. Deletions cut 0 bases from V and 2 bases from J, with 15 bases between. This CDR3 region has 17 residues. In germline, CDR1 is SGHRS, CDR2 YFSETQ. The chain's CDR3 is CASSLVPTGVGNQPQHF. The CDR3 DNA follows: TGCGCCAGCAGCTTGGTGCCAACCGGGGTAGGCAATCAGCCCCAGCATTTT.

The chain uses TRBV20-1 and TRBJ1-6; D not certain. The CDR3 covers 14 residues. Trimming left V 3 bases short and J 0 bases short, with 6 bases between. The germline V gene has CDR1 DFQATT and CDR2 SNEGSKA (reference sequence). The CDR3 nucleotides read TGCAGTGCTAGCGTTAGCTCCTATAATTCACCCCTCCACTTT. Its translation is CSASVSSYNSPLHF.